The clone carrying this T cell receptor (beta chain) was observed a few times. Its matching antigen is unknown. Trimming removed 7 bases from V and 2 bases from J; junction bases left unmatched: 8. The CDR3 is 14 amino acids. Germline CDR1 is ENHRY and CDR2 is SYGVKD. TCR beta VDJ and CDR3 profiles were obtained from a genomic DNA template. One entry per CDR3 protein, called by TCRdb with MiXCR from the reads. The data contain about 210,000 distinct CDR3 sequences, over 60% of them singletons. The data were taken from a study of CD8+CD57+ T cells in acquired aplastic anemia. At the level of the study: CD4+ cells from healthy donors averaged approximately 11 million reads.

Findings and caveats of the study: Levels of CD8+ Simpson's diversity were not significantly distinct in patients versus controls.

This chain joins TRBV10-3 and TRBJ2-7, with 7 nucleotides matching TRBD1. The sequence was collected from a human donor in good health. The sample was sorted CD4+, CD8+, or CD8+CD57+ T cells (not recorded which) from PBMCs. The CDR3 sequence is CAITETGTTYEQYF. As DNA, the CDR3 is TGTGCCATCACCGAGACAGGGACCACCTACGAGCAGTACTTC.